This T cell receptor beta chain was profiled in a study of T cell repertoires in cytomegalovirus infection. Background on the study: Through public TCR beta signatures, both CMV infection and matching HLA type were indicated.

Broader study findings: Within the response measured ex vivo, HLA-C-restricted CMV-specific TCR beta clonotypes were dominant. People with CMV and the relevant HLA were identified by cumulative public TCR beta family frequency.

This clonotype occurred a few times. Its antigen remains unidentified. Using its own MiXCR run on the reads, TCRdb lists one record per CDR3 protein. The sample has 150,000 or so distinct CDR3 sequences; about a quarter are singletons. Germline V lookup: CDR1 MDHEN, CDR2 SYDVKM. The germline V and J ends were trimmed by 6 bases and 5 bases, with 12 bases remaining between them. The CDR3 runs 13 residues. The sequence derives from a human donor in good health (CMV status not recorded). Some clones in this sample may be carry-over from other donors' samples. The rearrangement joins TRBV28 to TRBJ2-3, with D hard to call. Source material: PBMCs. In DNA, the CDR3 is TGTGCCAGCAGACATACGACACAAGATACGCAGTATTTT. This translates into CASRHTTQDTQYF.